A selection of T cell receptor beta chains follows, all from one sample in a study of neurological immune-mediated disorders. TCRdb ran MiXCR on the 5' RACE reads and lists one entry per CDR3 protein. The table lists tens of thousands of distinct CDR3 sequences, more than 5% of them singletons, with around 0.52% in the top ten. Sequenced sample: CD4+ T cells from blood. The receptors originated from a middle-aged woman in good health. The conserved cysteine and the conserved F or W are not part of the CDR3 here. Clone size is shown for a subset of rows, as once, few, many or a class of expanded clone.

V gene	clone size	J gene	CDR3 protein
TRBV4-3	many	TRBJ1-1	ASSLSLLGNTEAF
TRBV28	many	TRBJ2-1	ASSPILAGGPGHEQF
TRBV30	NA	TRBJ1-1	AWSVPGGYTEAF
TRBV20-1	many	TRBJ2-5	SAKRFRGGRGETQY
TRBV5-4	NA	TRBJ2-1	ASSSRRGGGGRARDEQF
TRBV20-1	NA	TRBJ2-5	SGEQGGETQY
TRBV12-3/TRBV12-4	many	TRBJ2-2	ASSIRTGILNGELF
TRBV6-5	many	TRBJ2-1	ASSRLDNEQF
TRBV19	many	TRBJ2-7	ASSVPSEGSYEQY
TRBV6-1	many	TRBJ1-2	ASRAPRPNYGYT
TRBV6-5	many	TRBJ2-7	ASSYSAGTSGTYEQY
TRBV5-1	many	TRBJ2-7	ASREPGGQGVEQY
TRBV7-2	few	TRBJ2-1	ASSLRGTYEQF
TRBV28	many	TRBJ2-1	ASTGLAGGSGAYNEQF
TRBV7-9	many	TRBJ1-2	ASSLAGTGIYGYT
TRBV7-2	many	TRBJ2-1	ASSSLLGLAGGNEQF
TRBV11-2	many	TRBJ2-3	ASSLAGRDTDTQY
TRBV29-1	medium-sized	TRBJ1-2	SVERDRGTGYT
TRBV28	many	TRBJ2-7	ASTPPEAYNYEQY
TRBV29-1	many	TRBJ2-7	SVGHQGGEQY
TRBV6-5	many	TRBJ2-1	ASSYYQRDNEQF
TRBV19	many	TRBJ2-1	ATQAHNEQF
TRBV20-1	NA	TRBJ2-5	SAGTSGRLQEIQY
TRBV20-1	many	TRBJ2-2	SARSPWTRGDTGELF
TRBV6-1	many	TRBJ1-4	ASSANAGREKLF
TRBV5-1	few	TRBJ2-7	ASGDRYEQY